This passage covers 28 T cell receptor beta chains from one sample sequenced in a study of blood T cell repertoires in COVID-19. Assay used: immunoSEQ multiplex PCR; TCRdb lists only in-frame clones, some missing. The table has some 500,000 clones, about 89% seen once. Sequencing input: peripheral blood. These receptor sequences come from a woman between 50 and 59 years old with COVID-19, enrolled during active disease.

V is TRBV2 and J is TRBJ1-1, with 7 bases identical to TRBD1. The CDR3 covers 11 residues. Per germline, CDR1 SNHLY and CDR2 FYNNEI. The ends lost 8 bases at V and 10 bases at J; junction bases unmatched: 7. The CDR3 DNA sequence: TGTGCCAGCCCCGGGACAGTAGGAGCTTTCTTT. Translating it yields CASPGTVGAFF.

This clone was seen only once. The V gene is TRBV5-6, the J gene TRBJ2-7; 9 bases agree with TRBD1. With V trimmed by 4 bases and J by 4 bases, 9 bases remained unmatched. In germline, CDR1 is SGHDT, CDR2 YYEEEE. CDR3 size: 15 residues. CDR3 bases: TGTGCCAGCAGCCGAACGGGGACAGGGTTTTACGAGCAGTACTTC. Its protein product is CASSRTGTGFYEQYF.

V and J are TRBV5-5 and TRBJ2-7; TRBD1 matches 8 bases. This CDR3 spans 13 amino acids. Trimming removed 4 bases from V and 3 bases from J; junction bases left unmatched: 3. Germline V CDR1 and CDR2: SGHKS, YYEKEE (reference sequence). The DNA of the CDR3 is TGTGCCAGCAGCCTGGACAGGGTCTACGAGCAGTACTTC. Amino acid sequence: CASSLDRVYEQYF.

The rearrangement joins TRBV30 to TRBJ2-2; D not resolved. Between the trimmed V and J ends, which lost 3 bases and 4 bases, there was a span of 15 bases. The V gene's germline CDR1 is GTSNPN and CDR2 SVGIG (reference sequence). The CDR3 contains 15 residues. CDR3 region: CAWRSQAAGTGELFF. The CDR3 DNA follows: TGTGCCTGGAGGTCGCAAGCCGCCGGCACCGGGGAGCTGTTTTTT.

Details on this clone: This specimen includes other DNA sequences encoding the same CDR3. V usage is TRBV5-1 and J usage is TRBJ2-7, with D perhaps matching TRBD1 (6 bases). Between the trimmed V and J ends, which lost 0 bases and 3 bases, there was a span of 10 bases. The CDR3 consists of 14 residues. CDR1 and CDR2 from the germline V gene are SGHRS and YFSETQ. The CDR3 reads CASSLEGRGYEQYF. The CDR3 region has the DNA TGCGCCAGCAGCTTGGAGGGCAGGGGCTACGAGCAGTACTTC.

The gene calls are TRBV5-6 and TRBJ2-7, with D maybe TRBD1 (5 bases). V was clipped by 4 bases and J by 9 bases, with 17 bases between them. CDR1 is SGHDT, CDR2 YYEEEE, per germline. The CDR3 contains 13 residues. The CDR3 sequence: CASSAWQGAGQYF. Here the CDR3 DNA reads TGTGCCAGCAGCGCCTGGCAGGGCGCCGGGCAGTACTTC.

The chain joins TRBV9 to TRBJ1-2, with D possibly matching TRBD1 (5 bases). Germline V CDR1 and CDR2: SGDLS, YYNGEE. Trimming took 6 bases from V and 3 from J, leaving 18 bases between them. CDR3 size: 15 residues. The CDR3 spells CASTSAGRGDYGYTF. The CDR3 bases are TGTGCCAGCACCTCCGCGGGGCGGGGAGACTATGGCTACACCTTC.

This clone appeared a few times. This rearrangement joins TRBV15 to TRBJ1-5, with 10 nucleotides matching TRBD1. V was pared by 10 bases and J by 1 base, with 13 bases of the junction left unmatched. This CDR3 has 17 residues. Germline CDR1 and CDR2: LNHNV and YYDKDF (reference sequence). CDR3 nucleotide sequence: TGTGCCAGGGGGACGACAGGGGGCATGAGGAGCAATCAGCCCCAGCATTTT. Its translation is CARGTTGGMRSNQPQHF.

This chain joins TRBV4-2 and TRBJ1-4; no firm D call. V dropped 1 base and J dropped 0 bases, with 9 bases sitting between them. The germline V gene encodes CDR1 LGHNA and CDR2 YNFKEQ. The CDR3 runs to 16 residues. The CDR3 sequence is CASSQVRQATNEKLFF. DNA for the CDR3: TGTGCCAGCAGCCAAGTCCGGCAGGCAACTAATGAAAAACTGTTTTTT.

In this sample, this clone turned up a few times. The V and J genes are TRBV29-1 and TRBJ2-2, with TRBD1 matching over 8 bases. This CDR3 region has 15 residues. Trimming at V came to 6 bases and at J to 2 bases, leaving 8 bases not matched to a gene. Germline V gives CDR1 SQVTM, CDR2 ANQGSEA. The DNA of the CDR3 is TGCAGCGTCCCCTCGGACAGGGTCAACACCGGGGAGCTGTTTTTT. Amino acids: CSVPSDRVNTGELFF.

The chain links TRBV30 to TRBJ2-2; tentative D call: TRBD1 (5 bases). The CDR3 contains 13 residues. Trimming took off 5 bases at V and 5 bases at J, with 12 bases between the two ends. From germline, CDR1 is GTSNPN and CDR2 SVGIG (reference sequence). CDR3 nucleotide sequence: TGTGCCTGGGCCCCAAGGGGAACCGGGGAGCTGTTTTTT. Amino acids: CAWAPRGTGELFF. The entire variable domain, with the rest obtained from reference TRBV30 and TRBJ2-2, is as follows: SQTIHQWPATLVQPVGSPLSLECTVEGTSNPNLYWYRQAAGRGLQLLFYSVGIGQISSEVPQNLSASRPQDRQFILSSKKLLLSDSGFYLCAWAPRGTGELFFGEGSRLTVL.

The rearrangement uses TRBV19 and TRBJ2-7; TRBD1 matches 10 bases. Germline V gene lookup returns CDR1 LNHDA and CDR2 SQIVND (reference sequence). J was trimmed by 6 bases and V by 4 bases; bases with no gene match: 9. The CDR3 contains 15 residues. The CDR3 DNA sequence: TGTGCCAGTAGTACCATCGGGACAGGGGATTCCGAGCAGTACTTC. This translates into CASSTIGTGDSEQYF.

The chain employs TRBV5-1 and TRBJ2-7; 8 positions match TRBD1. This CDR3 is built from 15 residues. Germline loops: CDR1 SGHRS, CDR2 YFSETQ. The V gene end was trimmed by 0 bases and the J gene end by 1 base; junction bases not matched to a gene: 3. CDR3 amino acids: CASSLGTGNSYEQYF. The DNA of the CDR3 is TGCGCCAGCAGCTTGGGGACAGGGAATTCCTACGAGCAGTACTTC.

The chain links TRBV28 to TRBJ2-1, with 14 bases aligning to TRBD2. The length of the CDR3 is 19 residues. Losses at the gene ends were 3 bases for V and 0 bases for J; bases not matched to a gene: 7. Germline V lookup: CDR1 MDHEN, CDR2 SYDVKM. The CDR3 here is CASSFPGLAGDSSYNEQFF. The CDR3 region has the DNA TGTGCCAGCAGTTTCCCGGGACTAGCGGGGGATAGCTCCTACAATGAGCAGTTCTTC.

CDR3 sequence: CARGLAGGRSYEQYF. The CDR3 DNA is TGTGCCCGGGGACTAGCGGGGGGCCGCTCCTACGAGCAGTACTTC. The chain links TRBV2 to TRBJ2-7; 15 bases agree with TRBD2. The CDR3 contains 15 residues. The trim removed 11 bases at V and 0 bases at J, leaving 5 bases unmatched. The germline gives CDR1 SNHLY, CDR2 FYNNEI.

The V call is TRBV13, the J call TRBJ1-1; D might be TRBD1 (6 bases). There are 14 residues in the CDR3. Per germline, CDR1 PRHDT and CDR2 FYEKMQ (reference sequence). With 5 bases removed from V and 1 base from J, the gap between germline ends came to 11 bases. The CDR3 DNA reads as TGTGCCAGCAGCAGGGGGGGGCCGAACACTGAAGCTTTCTTT. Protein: CASSRGGPNTEAFF.

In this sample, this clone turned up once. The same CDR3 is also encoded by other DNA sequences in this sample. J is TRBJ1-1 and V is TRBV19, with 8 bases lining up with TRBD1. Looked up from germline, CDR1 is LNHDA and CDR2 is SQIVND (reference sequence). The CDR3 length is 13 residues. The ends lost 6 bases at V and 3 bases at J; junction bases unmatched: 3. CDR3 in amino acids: CASRTTGDTEAFF. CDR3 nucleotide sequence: TGTGCCAGTAGAACGACAGGGGACACTGAAGCTTTCTTT.

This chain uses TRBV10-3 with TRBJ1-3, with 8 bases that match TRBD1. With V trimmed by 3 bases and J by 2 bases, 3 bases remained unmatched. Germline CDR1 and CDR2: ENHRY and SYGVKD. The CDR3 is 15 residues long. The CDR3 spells CAISDPTGAGNTIYF. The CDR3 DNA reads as TGTGCCATCAGTGATCCGACAGGGGCTGGAAACACCATATATTTT.

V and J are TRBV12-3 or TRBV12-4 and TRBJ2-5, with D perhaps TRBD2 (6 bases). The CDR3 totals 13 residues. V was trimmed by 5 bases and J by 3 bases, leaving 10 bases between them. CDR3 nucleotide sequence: TGTGCCAGCAGTCAAGGAGGGAAAGAGACCCAGTACTTC. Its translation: CASSQGGKETQYF.

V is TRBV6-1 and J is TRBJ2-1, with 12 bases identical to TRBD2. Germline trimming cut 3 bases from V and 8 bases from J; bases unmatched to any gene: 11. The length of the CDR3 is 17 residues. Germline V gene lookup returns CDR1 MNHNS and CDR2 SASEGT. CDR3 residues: CASSDLTSGGRFDEQFF. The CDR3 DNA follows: TGTGCCAGCAGTGACCTTACTAGCGGGGGGAGATTCGATGAGCAGTTCTTC.

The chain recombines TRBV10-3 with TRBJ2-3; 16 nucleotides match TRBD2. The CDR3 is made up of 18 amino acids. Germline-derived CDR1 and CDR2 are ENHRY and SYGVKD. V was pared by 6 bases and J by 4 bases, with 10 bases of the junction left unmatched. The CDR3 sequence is CAIRTSGTSGGAADTQYF. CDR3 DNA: TGTGCCATCAGGACTTCCGGGACTAGCGGGGGGGCGGCAGATACGCAGTATTTT.

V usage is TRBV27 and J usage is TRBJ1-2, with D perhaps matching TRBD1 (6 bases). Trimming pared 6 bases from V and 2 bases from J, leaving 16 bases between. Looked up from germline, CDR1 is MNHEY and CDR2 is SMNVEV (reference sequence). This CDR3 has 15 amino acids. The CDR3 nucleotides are TGTGCCAGCAGCCTGGGGGCAGGCCTGAACTATGGCTACACCTTC. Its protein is CASSLGAGLNYGYTF.

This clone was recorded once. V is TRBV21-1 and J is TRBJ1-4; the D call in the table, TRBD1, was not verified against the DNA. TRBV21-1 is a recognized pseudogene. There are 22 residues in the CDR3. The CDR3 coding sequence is TGTGCCAGCAGCCGCCAAAAAACAAAAGACAGGAACGGATACTCAACTAATGAAAAACTGTTTTTT. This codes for CASSRQKTKDRNGYSTNEKLFF.

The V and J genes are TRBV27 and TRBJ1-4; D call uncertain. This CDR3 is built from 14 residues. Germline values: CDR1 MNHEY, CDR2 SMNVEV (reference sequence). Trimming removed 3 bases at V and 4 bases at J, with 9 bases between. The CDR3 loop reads CASSFSGFNEKLFF. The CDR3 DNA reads TGTGCCAGCAGTTTCTCGGGGTTTAATGAAAAACTGTTTTTT.

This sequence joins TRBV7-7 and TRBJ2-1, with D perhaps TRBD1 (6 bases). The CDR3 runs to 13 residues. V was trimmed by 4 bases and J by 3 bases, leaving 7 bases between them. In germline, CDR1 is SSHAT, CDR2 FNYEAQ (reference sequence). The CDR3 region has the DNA TGTGCCAGCAGCTCGGACAGCTACAATGAGCAGTTCTTC. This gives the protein CASSSDSYNEQFF. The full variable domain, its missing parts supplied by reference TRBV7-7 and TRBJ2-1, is GAGVSQSPRYKVTKRGQDVTLRCDPISSHATLYWYQQALGQGPEFLTYFNYEAQPDKSGLPSDRFSAERPEGSISTLTIQRTEQRDSAMYRCASSSDSYNEQFFGPGTRLTVL.

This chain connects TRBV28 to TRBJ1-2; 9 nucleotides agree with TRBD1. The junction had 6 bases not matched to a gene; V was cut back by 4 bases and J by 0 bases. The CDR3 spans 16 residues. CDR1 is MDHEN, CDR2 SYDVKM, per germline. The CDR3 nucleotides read TGTGCCAGCAGTTCACCCGGGACAGGGCCTAACTATGGCTACACCTTC. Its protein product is CASSSPGTGPNYGYTF.

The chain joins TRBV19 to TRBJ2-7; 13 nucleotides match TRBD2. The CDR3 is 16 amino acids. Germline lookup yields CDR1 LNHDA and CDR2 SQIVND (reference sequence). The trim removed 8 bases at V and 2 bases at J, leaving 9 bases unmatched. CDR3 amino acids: CASRITGTSGAYEQYF. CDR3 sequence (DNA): TGTGCCAGTCGGATAACCGGGACTAGCGGGGCCTACGAGCAGTACTTC.

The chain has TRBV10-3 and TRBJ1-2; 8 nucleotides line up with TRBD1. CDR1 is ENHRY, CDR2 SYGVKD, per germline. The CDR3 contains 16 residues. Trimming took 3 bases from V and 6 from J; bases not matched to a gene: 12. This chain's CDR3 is CAISDSLWTGKHGYTF. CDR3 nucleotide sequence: TGTGCCATCAGTGACTCCTTATGGACAGGGAAACATGGCTACACCTTC.